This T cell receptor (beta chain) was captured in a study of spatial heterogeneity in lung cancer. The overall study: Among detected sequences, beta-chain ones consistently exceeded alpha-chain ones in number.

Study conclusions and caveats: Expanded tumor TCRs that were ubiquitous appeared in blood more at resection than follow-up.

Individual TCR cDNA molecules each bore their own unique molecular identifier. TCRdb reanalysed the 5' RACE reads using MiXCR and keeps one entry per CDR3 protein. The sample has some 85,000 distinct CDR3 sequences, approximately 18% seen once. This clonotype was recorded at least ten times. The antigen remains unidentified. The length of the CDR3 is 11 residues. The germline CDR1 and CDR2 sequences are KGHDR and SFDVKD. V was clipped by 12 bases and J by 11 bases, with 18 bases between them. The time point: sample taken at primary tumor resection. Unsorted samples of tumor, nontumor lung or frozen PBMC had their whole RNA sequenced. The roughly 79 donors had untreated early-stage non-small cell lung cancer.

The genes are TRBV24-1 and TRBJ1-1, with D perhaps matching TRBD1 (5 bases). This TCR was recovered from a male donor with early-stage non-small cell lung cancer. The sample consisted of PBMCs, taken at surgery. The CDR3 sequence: CAAGTLDVAFF. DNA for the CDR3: TGTGCCGCCGGGACCTTGGACGTGGCTTTCTTT.